These T cell receptor beta chains were read from a single sample in a study of graft-versus-host responses after intestinal transplantation. Libraries were prepared by immunoSEQ multiplex PCR; TCRdb keeps only in-frame clonotypes and omits some of them. There are approximately 130,000 clones in the sample; about 92% occur only once, and approximately 0.17% lies in the top ten. Their specific antigens are unknown. The source material was unstimulated CD4+ T cells sorted from spleen or lymph node cells, sampled before intestinal transplant. These TCRs come from a human donor who received an intestinal transplant. The CDR3 runs from the conserved cysteine through the conserved F or W. D genes are given only for firm matches. For some rows the clone size is stated as once, few or many, or as a class when expanded; others skip it.

J gene | V gene | clone size | D gene | CDR3 protein | CDR3 DNA
TRBJ2-7 | TRBV7-9 | once | TRBD1 | CASSLRAGTGNEQYF | TGTGCCAGCAGCTTAAGGGCCGGGACAGGGAACGAGCAGTACTTC
TRBJ1-6 | TRBV6-5 | - | - | CASSYLGNNSPLHF | TGTGCCAGCAGTTACTTGGGGAATAATTCACCCCTCCACTTT
TRBJ1-2 | TRBV7-9 | once | - | CASSYGPGGYGYTF | TGTGCCAGCAGCTACGGACCGGGGGGTTACGGCTACACCTTC
TRBJ2-3 | TRBV9 | - | TRBD2 | CASSGNSGGAVDTQYF | TGTGCCAGCAGCGGAAATAGCGGGGGGGCCGTAGATACGCAGTATTTT
TRBJ2-5 | TRBV6-1 | - | TRBD2 | CASSGSSGGETQYF | TGTGCCAGCAGTGGTTCTAGCGGGGGAGAGACCCAGTACTTC
TRBJ2-3 | TRBV6-5 | - | - | CASHDWGPTQYF | TGTGCCAGCCACGACTGGGGGCCTACGCAGTATTTT
TRBJ1-3 | TRBV19 | - | - | CASSIVGGIPSSGNTIYF | TGTGCCAGTAGTATTGTCGGGGGCATTCCTAGCTCTGGAAACACCATATATTTT
TRBJ1-2 | TRBV7-9 | - | - | CASEDNYGYTF | TGTGCCAGCGAAGACAACTATGGCTACACCTTC
TRBJ2-1 | TRBV7-8 | - | - | CASSSPVLYNEQFF | TGTGCCAGCAGCTCCCCGGTCCTTTACAATGAGCAGTTCTTC
TRBJ2-5 | TRBV11-2 | - | - | CASSLEQGRRETQYF | TGTGCCAGCAGCTTAGAGCAGGGGCGAAGAGAGACCCAGTACTTC
TRBJ1-6 | TRBV5-1 | - | - | CASSLVCGIYNSPLHF | TGCGCCAGCAGCTTGGTGTGCGGGATATATAATTCACCCCTCCACTTT
TRBJ2-1 | TRBV11-3 | - | TRBD1 | CASSLRNRDRVFF | TGTGCCAGCAGCTTAAGAAACCGGGACAGGGTGTTCTTC
TRBJ1-2 | TRBV11-3 | - | - | CASSSNSPVVYGYTF | TGTGCCAGCAGCTCTAACAGCCCCGTCGTATATGGCTACACCTTC
TRBJ1-2 | TRBV10-3 | - | TRBD1 | CAISEEDRWGGYTF | TGTGCCATCAGTGAGGAGGACAGGTGGGGTGGCTACACCTTC
TRBJ1-1 | TRBV27 | - | - | CASSFGGLNTEAFF | TGTGCCAGCAGTTTTGGGGGCCTAAACACTGAAGCTTTCTTT
TRBJ2-2 | TRBV11-1 | - | - | CASSRPTLSTGELFF | TGTGCCAGCAGCCGTCCCACTCTCAGCACCGGGGAGCTGTTTTTT
TRBJ2-6 | TRBV5-6 | once | TRBD1 | CASSRTTGGHSGANVLTF | TGTGCCAGCAGTCGGACGACAGGGGGACACTCTGGGGCCAACGTCCTGACTTTC
TRBJ1-1 | TRBV5-1 | - | - | CASSLLREQGKAFF | TGCGCCAGCAGCTTGTTGCGGGAACAAGGGAAAGCTTTCTTT
TRBJ2-3 | TRBV4-2 | - | - | CASSLDRDTQYF | TGTGCCAGCAGCCTAGACCGAGATACGCAGTATTTT
TRBJ1-1 | TRBV29-1 | - | TRBD1 | CSALRLTGGRVRDSNTEAFF | TGCAGCGCCCTGAGACTGACAGGGGGGCGAGTTAGGGATTCGAACACTGAAGCTTTCTTT
TRBJ2-1 | TRBV7-6 | - | - | CASSPPAVYNEQFF | TGTGCCAGCAGCCCCCCTGCCGTGTACAATGAGCAGTTCTTC
TRBJ1-2 | TRBV18 | - | TRBD1 | CASSPETGTGGYTF | TGTGCCAGCTCACCTGAGACAGGGACAGGAGGCTACACCTTC
TRBJ2-5 | TRBV2 | - | - | CASSGQGETQYF | TGTGCCAGCAGTGGTCAAGGAGAGACCCAGTACTTC
TRBJ2-7 | TRBV30 | - | - | CAFSGFPYEQYF | TGTGCCTTCAGCGGGTTCCCCTACGAGCAGTACTTC
TRBJ2-7 | TRBV29-1 | - | TRBD1 | CSVTRDRGIEDHEQYF | TGCAGCGTGACTCGGGACAGGGGAATTGAAGACCACGAGCAGTACTTC
TRBJ2-1 | TRBV6-1 | - | TRBD2 | CASKTSGGAHEQFF | TGTGCCAGCAAAACTAGCGGGGGGGCGCATGAGCAGTTCTTC
TRBJ1-2 | TRBV14 | - | - | CASSQGGGYGYTF | TGTGCCAGCAGCCAAGGAGGGGGGTATGGCTACACCTTC
TRBJ2-1 | TRBV2 | - | TRBD1 | CASSAGTVYNEQFF | TGTGCCAGCAGTGCCGGGACAGTCTACAATGAGCAGTTCTTC
TRBJ2-3 | TRBV29-1 | - | TRBD1 | CSFQQGSDTQYF | TGCAGCTTCCAACAGGGGTCAGATACGCAGTATTTT
TRBJ2-7 | TRBV18 | - | - | CASSPRDTLTYEQYF | TGTGCCAGCTCACCAAGGGACACCTTAACCTACGAGCAGTACTTC
TRBJ2-5 | TRBV28 | - | TRBD2 | CASTPGGGFETQYF | TGTGCCAGCACCCCTGGCGGGGGGTTTGAGACCCAGTACTTC
TRBJ1-1 | TRBV18 | - | - | CASSPGPGGAFF | TGTGCCAGCTCACCAGGGCCAGGTGGAGCTTTCTTT
TRBJ1-2 | TRBV19 | - | - | CASSIGGPWGYTF | TGTGCCAGTAGTATAGGAGGTCCCTGGGGCTACACCTTC
TRBJ2-7 | TRBV7-3 | - | TRBD2 | CASSPGGGDEQYF | TGTGCCAGCAGCCCGGGAGGCGGGGACGAGCAGTACTTC
TRBJ1-6 | TRBV7-8 | - | - | CASSLADQVPYNSPLHF | TGTGCCAGCAGCTTGGCAGACCAGGTTCCCTATAATTCACCCCTCCACTTT
TRBJ1-2 | TRBV7-9 | - | TRBD1 | CASSLGGGQGHNYGYTF | TGTGCCAGCAGCTTAGGGGGAGGACAGGGGCATAACTATGGCTACACCTTC
TRBJ1-1 | TRBV5-1 | - | - | CASSIGGRAEAFF | TGCGCCAGCAGCATCGGGGGGAGGGCGGAAGCTTTCTTT
TRBJ1-1 | TRBV25-1 | - | - | CASSELGSLRTEAFF | TGTGCCAGCAGTGAATTGGGCAGCCTGAGGACTGAAGCTTTCTTT
TRBJ2-7 | TRBV5-6 | - | - | CASSLQHRDYEQYF | TGTGCCAGCAGCTTGCAACACAGGGACTACGAGCAGTACTTC
TRBJ1-1 | TRBV18 | - | - | CASSPKATEAFF | TGTGCCAGCTCACCAAAGGCCACTGAAGCTTTCTTT
TRBJ2-3 | TRBV9 | - | - | CASSAPPLDTQYF | TGTGCCAGCAGCGCCCCCCCGTTAGATACGCAGTATTTT
TRBJ2-7 | TRBV6-5 | once | - | CASSEAYEQYF | TGTGCCAGCAGTGAAGCCTACGAGCAGTACTTC
TRBJ1-1 | TRBV10-1 | - | TRBD1 | CASSRGMGQGSFF | TGCGCCAGCAGTCGAGGTATGGGACAGGGTTCTTTCTTT
TRBJ2-5 | TRBV7-8 | - | - | CASSQGRGSWYF | TGTGCCAGCAGCCAGGGGAGGGGCTCCTGGTACTTC
TRBJ1-5 | TRBV30 | once | - | CAWSARWDQPQHF | TGTGCCTGGAGTGCTAGGTGGGATCAGCCCCAGCATTTT
TRBJ2-3 | TRBV7-9 | - | - | CASSLITGAFTDTQYF | TGTGCCAGCAGCTTAATCACGGGGGCATTCACAGATACGCAGTATTTT
TRBJ1-2 | TRBV9 | - | - | CASSVALGRVGYTF | TGTGCCAGCAGCGTAGCCCTCGGGAGAGTGGGCTACACCTTC
TRBJ2-3 | TRBV5-1 | once | TRBD2 | CASSLVPPGSGDTDTQYF | TGCGCCAGCAGCTTGGTACCCCCCGGTAGCGGGGATACAGATACGCAGTATTTT
TRBJ2-7 | TRBV20-1 | - | - | CSALIAYEQYF | TGCAGTGCGTTGATCGCCTACGAGCAGTACTTC
TRBJ2-3 | TRBV6-5 | - | - | CASSQAVATGDTQYF | TGTGCCAGCAGTCAGGCGGTCGCAACGGGAGATACGCAGTATTTT
TRBJ1-6 | TRBV6-1 | once | - | CASTWPALRSPLHF | TGTGCCAGCACCTGGCCTGCCCTTCGGTCACCCCTCCACTTT
TRBJ1-1 | TRBV6-6 | - | - | CASSYSLGTEAFF | TGTGCCAGCAGTTATTCCCTCGGGACTGAAGCTTTCTTT